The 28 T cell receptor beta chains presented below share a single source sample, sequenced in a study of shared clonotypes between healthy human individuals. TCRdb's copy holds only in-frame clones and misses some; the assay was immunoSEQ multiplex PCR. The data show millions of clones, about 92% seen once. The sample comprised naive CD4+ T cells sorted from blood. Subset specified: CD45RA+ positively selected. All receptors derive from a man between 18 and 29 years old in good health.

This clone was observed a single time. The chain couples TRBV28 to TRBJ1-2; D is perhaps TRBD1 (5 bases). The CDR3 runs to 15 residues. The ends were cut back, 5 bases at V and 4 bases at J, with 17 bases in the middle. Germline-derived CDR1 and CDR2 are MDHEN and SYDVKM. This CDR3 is CASSAPGGGGYGYTF. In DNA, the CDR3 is TGTGCCAGCAGTGCCCCCGGGGGAGGAGGCTATGGCTACACCTTC.

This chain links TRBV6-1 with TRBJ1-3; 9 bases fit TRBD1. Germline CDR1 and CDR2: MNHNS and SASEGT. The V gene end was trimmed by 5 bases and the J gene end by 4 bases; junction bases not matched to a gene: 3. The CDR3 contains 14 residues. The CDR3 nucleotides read TGTGCCAGCAGTCACAGGGGGCACGGAAACACCATATATTTT. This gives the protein CASSHRGHGNTIYF.

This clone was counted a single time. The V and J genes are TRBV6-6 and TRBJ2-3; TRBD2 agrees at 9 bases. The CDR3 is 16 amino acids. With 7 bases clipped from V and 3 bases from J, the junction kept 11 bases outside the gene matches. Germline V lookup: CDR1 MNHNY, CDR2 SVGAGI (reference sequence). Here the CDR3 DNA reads TGTGCCAGCACCGATGTACGCGGGGGGGGGACAGATACGCAGTATTTT. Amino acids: CASTDVRGGGTDTQYF.

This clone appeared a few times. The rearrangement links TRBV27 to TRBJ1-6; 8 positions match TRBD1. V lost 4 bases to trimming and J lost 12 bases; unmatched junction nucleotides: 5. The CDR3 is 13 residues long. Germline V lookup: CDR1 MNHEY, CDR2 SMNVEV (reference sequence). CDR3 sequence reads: CASSSGQGRPLHF. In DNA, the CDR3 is TGTGCCAGCAGTTCAGGACAGGGCAGACCCCTCCACTTT.

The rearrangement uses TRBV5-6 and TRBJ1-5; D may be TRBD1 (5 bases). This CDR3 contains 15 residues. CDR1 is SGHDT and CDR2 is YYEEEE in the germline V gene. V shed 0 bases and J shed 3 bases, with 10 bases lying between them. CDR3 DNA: TGTGCCAGCAGCTTGGATGGGGCTCTCAATCAGCCCCAGCATTTT. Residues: CASSLDGALNQPQHF.

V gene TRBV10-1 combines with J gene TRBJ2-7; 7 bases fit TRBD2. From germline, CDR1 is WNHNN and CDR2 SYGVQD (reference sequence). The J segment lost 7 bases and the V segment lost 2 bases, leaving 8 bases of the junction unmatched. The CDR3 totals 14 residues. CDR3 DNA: TGCGCCAGCAGTGAGCGGGCGGGAGTCGGGGAGCAGTACTTC. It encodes CASSERAGVGEQYF.

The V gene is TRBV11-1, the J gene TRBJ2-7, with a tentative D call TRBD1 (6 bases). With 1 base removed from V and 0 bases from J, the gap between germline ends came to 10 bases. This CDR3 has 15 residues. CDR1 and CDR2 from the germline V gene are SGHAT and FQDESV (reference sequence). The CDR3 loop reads CASSLGRTVSYEQYF. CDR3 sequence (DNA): TGTGCCAGCAGCTTAGGTAGGACAGTCTCCTACGAGCAGTACTTC.

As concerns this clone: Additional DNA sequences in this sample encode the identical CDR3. CDR3 loop: CASSRVSTDTQYF. The CDR3 DNA sequence: TGCGCCAGCAGCCGGGTGAGCACAGATACGCAGTATTTT. The genes are TRBV5-1 and TRBJ2-3; no reliable D call. With 4 bases removed from V and 0 bases from J, the gap between germline ends came to 6 bases. There are 13 residues in the CDR3. CDR1 and CDR2 (germline): SGHRS, YFSETQ.

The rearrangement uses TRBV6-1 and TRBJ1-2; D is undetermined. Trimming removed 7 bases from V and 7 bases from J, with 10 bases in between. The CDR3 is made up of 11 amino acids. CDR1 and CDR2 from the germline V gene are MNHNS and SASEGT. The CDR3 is CASTNRGGYTF. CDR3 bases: TGTGCCAGCACGAACCGAGGTGGCTACACCTTC.

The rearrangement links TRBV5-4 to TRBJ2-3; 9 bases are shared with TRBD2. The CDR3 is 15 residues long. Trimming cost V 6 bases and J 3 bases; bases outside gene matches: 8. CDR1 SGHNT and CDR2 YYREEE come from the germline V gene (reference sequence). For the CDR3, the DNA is TGTGCCAGCAAGGGCGGGGGGGCGTTGACAGATACGCAGTATTTT. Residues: CASKGGGALTDTQYF.

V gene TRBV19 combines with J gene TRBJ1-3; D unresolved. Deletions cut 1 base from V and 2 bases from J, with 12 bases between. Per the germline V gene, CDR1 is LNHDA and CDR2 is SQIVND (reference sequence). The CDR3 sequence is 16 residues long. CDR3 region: CASSIGRRLAGNTIYF. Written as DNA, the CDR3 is TGTGCCAGTAGTATAGGCAGGCGACTCGCTGGAAACACCATATATTTT.

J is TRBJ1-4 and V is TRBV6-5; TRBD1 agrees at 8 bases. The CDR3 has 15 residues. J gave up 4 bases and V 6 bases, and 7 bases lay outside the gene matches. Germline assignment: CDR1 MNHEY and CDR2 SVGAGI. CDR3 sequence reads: CASSSNRGGNEKLFF. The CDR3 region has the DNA TGTGCCAGCAGCTCTAACAGGGGGGGTAATGAAAAACTGTTTTTT.

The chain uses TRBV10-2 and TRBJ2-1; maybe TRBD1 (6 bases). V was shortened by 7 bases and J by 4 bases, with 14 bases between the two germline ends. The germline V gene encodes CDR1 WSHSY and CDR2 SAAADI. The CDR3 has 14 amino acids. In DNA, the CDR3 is TGCGCCAGCAAGGGGGAAGCAGGGTACAATGAGCAGTTCTTC. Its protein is CASKGEAGYNEQFF.

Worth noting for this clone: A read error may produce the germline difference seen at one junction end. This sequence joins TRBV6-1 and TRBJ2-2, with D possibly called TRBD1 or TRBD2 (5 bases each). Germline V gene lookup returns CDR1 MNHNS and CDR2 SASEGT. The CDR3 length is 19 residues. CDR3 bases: TGTGCCAGCAGTGAGCCAATCCGACAGCTCCTATTGAACACCGGGGAGCTGCTTTTT. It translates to CASSEPIRQLLLNTGELLF.

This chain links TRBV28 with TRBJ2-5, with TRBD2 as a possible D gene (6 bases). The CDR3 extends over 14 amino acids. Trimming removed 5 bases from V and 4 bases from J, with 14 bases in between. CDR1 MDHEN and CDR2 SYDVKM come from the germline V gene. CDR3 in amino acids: CASSPELAGETQYF. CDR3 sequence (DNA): TGTGCCAGCAGTCCCGAACTAGCAGGAGAGACCCAGTACTTC.

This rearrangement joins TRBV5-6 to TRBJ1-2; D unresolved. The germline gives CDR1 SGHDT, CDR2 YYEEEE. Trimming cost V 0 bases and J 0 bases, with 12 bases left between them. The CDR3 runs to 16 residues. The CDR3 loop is CASSLVEVRTNYGYTF. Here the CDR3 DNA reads TGTGCCAGCAGCTTGGTAGAGGTCCGAACTAACTATGGCTACACCTTC.

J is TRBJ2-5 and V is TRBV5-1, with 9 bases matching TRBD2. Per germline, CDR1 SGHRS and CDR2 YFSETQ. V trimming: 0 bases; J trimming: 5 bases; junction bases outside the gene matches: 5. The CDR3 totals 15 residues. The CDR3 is CASSLAGTSWETQYF. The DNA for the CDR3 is TGCGCCAGCAGCTTGGCCGGGACTAGCTGGGAGACCCAGTACTTC. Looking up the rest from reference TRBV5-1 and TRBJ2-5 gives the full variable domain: KAGVTQTPRYLIKTRGQQVTLSCSPISGHRSVSWYQQTPGQGLQFLFEYFSETQRNKGNFPGRFSGRQFSNSRSEMNVSTLELGDSALYLCASSLAGTSWETQYFGPGTRLLVL.

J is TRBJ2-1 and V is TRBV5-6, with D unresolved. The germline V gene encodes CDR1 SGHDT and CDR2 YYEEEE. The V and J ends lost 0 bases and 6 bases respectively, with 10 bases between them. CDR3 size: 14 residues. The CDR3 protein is CASSLDRVVNEQFF. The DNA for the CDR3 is TGTGCCAGCAGCTTGGACAGAGTAGTCAATGAGCAGTTCTTC.

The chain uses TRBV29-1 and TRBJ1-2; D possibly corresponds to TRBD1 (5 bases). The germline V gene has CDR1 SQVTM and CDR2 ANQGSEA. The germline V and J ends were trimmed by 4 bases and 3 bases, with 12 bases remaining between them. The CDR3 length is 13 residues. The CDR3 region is CSVVLGGYYGYTF. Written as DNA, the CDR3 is TGCAGCGTTGTCCTGGGGGGGTACTATGGCTACACCTTC.

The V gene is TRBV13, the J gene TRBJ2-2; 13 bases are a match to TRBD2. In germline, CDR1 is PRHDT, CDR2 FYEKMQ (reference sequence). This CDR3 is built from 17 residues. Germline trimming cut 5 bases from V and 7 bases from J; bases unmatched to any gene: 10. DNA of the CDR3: TGTGCCAGCAGCCACAAACTAGCGGGAGGGCCGGTCGGGGAGCTGTTTTTT. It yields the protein CASSHKLAGGPVGELFF.

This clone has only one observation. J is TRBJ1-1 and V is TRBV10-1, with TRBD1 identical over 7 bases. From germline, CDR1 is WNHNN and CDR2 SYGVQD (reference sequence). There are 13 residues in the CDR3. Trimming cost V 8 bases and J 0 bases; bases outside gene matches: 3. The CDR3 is CASSQGLNTEAFF. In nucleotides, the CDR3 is TGCGCCAGCTCACAGGGGTTGAACACTGAAGCTTTCTTT.

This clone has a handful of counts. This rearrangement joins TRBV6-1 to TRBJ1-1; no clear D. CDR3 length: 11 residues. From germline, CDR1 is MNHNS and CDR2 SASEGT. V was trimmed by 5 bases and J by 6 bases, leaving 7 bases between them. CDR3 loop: CASSQRSEAFF. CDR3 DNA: TGTGCCAGCAGTCAGAGATCTGAAGCTTTCTTT.

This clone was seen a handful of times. The CDR3 nucleotides read TGTGCCAGCAGCTTTCAGCCGCTCTATGGCTACACCTTC. Amino acids: CASSFQPLYGYTF. The J gene is TRBJ1-2, the V gene TRBV11-2; D call uncertain. Per germline, CDR1 SGHAT and CDR2 FQNNGV. The CDR3 runs 13 residues. Trimming pared 3 bases from V and 4 bases from J, leaving 9 bases between.

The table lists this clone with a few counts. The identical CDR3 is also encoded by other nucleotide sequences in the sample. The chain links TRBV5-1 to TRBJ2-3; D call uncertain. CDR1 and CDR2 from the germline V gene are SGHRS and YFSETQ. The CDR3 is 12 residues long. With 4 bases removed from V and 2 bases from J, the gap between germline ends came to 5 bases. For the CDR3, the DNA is TGCGCCAGCAGCGGGGACACAGATACGCAGTATTTT. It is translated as CASSGDTDTQYF.

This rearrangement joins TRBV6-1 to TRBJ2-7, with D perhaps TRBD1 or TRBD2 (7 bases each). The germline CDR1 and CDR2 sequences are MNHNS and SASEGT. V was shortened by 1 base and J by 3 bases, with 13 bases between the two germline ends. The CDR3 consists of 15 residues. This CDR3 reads CASSEGGGGLYEQYF. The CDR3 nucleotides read TGTGCCAGCAGTGAAGGGGGAGGGGGCCTCTACGAGCAGTACTTC.

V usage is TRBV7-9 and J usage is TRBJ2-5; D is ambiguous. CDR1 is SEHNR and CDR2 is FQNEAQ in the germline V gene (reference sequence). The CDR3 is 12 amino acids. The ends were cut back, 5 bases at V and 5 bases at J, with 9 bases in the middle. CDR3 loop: CASSPTVETQYF. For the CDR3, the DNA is TGTGCCAGCAGCCCGACGGTGGAGACCCAGTACTTC.

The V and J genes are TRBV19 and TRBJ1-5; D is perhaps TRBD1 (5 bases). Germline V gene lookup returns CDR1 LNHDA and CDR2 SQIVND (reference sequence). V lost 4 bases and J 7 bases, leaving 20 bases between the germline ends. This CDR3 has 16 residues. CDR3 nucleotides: TGTGCCAGTAGTAGGGGCGGTGACCGGGTGGAACAGCCCCAGCATTTT. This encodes CASSRGGDRVEQPQHF. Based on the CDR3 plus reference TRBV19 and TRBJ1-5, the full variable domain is DGGITQSPKYLFRKEGQNVTLSCEQNLNHDAMYWYRQDPGQGLRLIYYSQIVNDFQKGDIAEGYSVSREKKESFPLTVTSAQKNPTAFYLCASSRGGDRVEQPQHFGDGTRLSIL.

CDR3 protein: CASTDMEGSRSPLHF. The CDR3 DNA follows: TGTGCCAGCACCGATATGGAGGGGTCAAGATCACCCCTCCACTTT. The chain employs TRBV28 and TRBJ1-6, with a tentative D call TRBD1 (5 bases). Trimming stripped 7 bases from V and 10 bases from J, with 20 bases between. CDR3 length: 15 amino acids. CDR1 is MDHEN and CDR2 is SYDVKM in the germline V gene.